A selection of T cell receptor beta chains follows, all from one sample in a study of blood T cell repertoires in COVID-19. Using immunoSEQ multiplex PCR, the repertoire was profiled, and TCRdb retains in-frame clones only, with some absent. The table lists under 250,000 clones, about 79% of them singletons. The specimen sequenced was PBMCs or T cells enriched from blood (not recorded which). These receptors all come from a woman between 55 and 75 years old who had recovered from COVID-19. Both conserved end residues are part of each CDR3. Not all rows give a size; the values are once, few, many and, for expanded clones, a class.

j_gene: TRBJ2-1; abundance: .; v_gene: TRBV5-1; CDR3aa: CASSPTSGRANEQFF
j_gene: TRBJ1-5; abundance: .; v_gene: TRBV18; CDR3aa: CASSPRTGRNQPQHF
j_gene: TRBJ2-2; abundance: .; v_gene: TRBV7-8; CDR3aa: CASMGQDTGELFF
j_gene: TRBJ2-2; abundance: .; v_gene: TRBV14; CDR3aa: CASSQVARTGELFF
j_gene: TRBJ2-5; abundance: .; v_gene: TRBV2; CDR3aa: CASSAGTSRETQYF
j_gene: TRBJ2-3; abundance: .; v_gene: TRBV2; CDR3aa: CASRLTASTDTQYF
j_gene: TRBJ2-7; abundance: .; v_gene: TRBV20-1; CDR3aa: CSASLGGYEQYF
j_gene: TRBJ2-7; abundance: .; v_gene: TRBV27; CDR3aa: CASRRDYLSEQYF
j_gene: TRBJ2-7; abundance: .; v_gene: TRBV3-1/TRBV3-2; CDR3aa: CASSQDSYEQYF
j_gene: TRBJ2-7; abundance: .; v_gene: TRBV14; CDR3aa: CASSQIGQGEYEQYF
j_gene: TRBJ1-1; abundance: .; v_gene: TRBV6-2/TRBV6-3; CDR3aa: CASSYSGGRGLNTEAFF
j_gene: TRBJ1-3; abundance: .; v_gene: TRBV6-5; CDR3aa: CASSYSDRGPGNTIYF
j_gene: TRBJ1-5; abundance: .; v_gene: TRBV21-1; CDR3aa: CASSKETGFFQPQHF
j_gene: TRBJ2-7; abundance: .; v_gene: TRBV7-2; CDR3aa: CASSLEATGRYEQYF
j_gene: TRBJ1-1; abundance: .; v_gene: TRBV6-5; CDR3aa: CAWGGPFRRTEAFF
j_gene: TRBJ2-1; abundance: .; v_gene: TRBV4-1; CDR3aa: CASSQESSGGAAYNEQFF
j_gene: TRBJ1-2; abundance: .; v_gene: TRBV11-2; CDR3aa: CASSLDLLSGGQGYTF
j_gene: TRBJ2-7; abundance: .; v_gene: TRBV18; CDR3aa: CASSPRVAGGPREQYF
j_gene: TRBJ2-5; abundance: .; v_gene: TRBV18; CDR3aa: CASSLREAGVKETQYF
j_gene: TRBJ2-7; abundance: .; v_gene: TRBV9; CDR3aa: CASSTRLVPWEQYF
j_gene: TRBJ2-2; abundance: few; v_gene: TRBV5-1; CDR3aa: CASSLGLAGTGELFF
j_gene: TRBJ1-1; abundance: .; v_gene: TRBV6-5; CDR3aa: CASSYSEGAYTEAFF
j_gene: TRBJ1-2; abundance: once; v_gene: TRBV19; CDR3aa: CASTGGGYGYTF
j_gene: TRBJ2-2; abundance: .; v_gene: TRBV6-4; CDR3aa: CASSVTSGSFTGELFF
j_gene: TRBJ2-5; abundance: .; v_gene: TRBV2; CDR3aa: CASGTGPNQETQYF
j_gene: TRBJ1-5; abundance: .; v_gene: TRBV4-1; CDR3aa: CASSVGTPHWGNQPQHF
j_gene: TRBJ2-7; abundance: .; v_gene: TRBV5-4; CDR3aa: CASSLLGGAGYEQYF